This T cell receptor (beta chain) emerged from a study of T cells expressing NK-cell markers. In the study overall: The authors sequenced eight donors, of whom seven were HCMV-seropositive and one was seronegative.

Germline values: CDR1 MNHNS, CDR2 SASEGT. The CDR3 covers 15 residues. Template switching by 5'RACE with UMIs generated the TCR beta cDNA. TCRdb re-called the 5' RACE reads; every CDR3 protein appears as one record, without DNA. The sample totals hundreds of thousands of distinct CDR3 sequences. Study-wide findings and caveats: Dominant NKG2C+ clonotypes were found to form about 1.0-7.0% of CD8+ T cells in a handful of donors.

Worth noting for this clonotype: As yet, its antigen is unknown.

The source of this sequence is a man aged 18-69 years in good health. The sequencing sample was made of blood T cells: a sorted CD56 or NKG2C T cell subset, CD4+ or CD8+ T cells, or bulk PBMC T cells (not recorded which). The V gene is TRBV6-1, the J gene TRBJ1-6; TCRdb's D call of TRBD1 is untestable without DNA. The CDR3 reads CASMGDRGYNSPLHF.